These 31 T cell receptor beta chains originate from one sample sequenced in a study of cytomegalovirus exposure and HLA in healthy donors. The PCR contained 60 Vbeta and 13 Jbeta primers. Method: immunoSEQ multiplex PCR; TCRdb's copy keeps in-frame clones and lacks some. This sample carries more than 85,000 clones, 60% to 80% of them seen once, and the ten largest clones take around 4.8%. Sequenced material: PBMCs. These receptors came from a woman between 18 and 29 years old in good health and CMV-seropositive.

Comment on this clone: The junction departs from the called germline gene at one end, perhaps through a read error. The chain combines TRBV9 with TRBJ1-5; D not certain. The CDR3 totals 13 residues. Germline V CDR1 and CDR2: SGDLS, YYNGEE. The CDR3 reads CASSPGSGKPQNF. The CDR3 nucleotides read TGTGCCAGCAGCCCCGGCTCAGGCAAGCCCCAGAATTTT. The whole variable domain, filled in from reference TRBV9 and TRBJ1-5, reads DSGVTQTPKHLITATGQRVTLRCSPRSGDLSVYWYQQSLDQGLQFLIQYYNGEERAKGNILERFSAQQFPDLHSELNLSSLELGDSALYFCASSPGSGKPQNFGDGTRLSIL.

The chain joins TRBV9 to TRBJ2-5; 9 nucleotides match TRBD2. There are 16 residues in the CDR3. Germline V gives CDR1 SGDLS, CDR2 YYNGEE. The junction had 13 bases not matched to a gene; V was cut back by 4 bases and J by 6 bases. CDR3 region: CASSRERGASGQTQYF. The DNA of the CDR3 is TGTGCCAGCAGCCGCGAGCGGGGGGCGTCGGGTCAGACCCAGTACTTC.

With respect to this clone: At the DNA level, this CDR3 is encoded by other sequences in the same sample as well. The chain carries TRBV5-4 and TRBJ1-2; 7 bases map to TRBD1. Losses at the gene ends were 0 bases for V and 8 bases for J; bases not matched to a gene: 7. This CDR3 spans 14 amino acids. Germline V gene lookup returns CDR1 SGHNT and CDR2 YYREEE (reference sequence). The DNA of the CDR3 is TGTGCCAGCAGCTTGGTGGGACAGTCAAAAGGCTACACCTTC. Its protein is CASSLVGQSKGYTF.

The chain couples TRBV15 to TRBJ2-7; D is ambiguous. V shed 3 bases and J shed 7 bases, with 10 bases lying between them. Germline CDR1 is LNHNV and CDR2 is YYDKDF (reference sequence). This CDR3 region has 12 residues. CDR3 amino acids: CATSRERGEQYF. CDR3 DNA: TGTGCCACCAGCAGGGAACGAGGAGAGCAGTACTTC.

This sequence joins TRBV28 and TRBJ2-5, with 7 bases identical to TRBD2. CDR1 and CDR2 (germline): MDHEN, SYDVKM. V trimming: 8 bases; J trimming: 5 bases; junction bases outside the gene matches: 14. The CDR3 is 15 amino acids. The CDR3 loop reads CASLSGGQGDETQYF. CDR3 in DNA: TGTGCCAGCCTGTCGGGGGGTCAGGGCGATGAGACCCAGTACTTC.

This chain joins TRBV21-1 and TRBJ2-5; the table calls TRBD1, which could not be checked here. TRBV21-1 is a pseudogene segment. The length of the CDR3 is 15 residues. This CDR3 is CASRMGQGGKETQYF. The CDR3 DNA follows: TGTGCCAGCAGAATGGGACAGGGGGGGAAAGAGACCCAGTACTTC.

CDR3 DNA: TGCGCCAGCAGCCCGGGACAGGGGGCCAACACCATATATTTT. This sequence encodes CASSPGQGANTIYF. The chain links TRBV5-1 to TRBJ1-3; 12 nucleotides align to TRBD1. Per the germline V gene, CDR1 is SGHRS and CDR2 is YFSETQ. The CDR3 runs 14 residues. Trimming cost V 4 bases and J 7 bases; bases outside gene matches: 3.

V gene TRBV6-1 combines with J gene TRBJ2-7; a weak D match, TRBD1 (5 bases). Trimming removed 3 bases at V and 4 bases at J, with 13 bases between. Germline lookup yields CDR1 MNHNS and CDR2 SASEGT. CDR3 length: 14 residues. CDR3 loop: CASSDSPGSYEQYF. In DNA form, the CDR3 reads TGTGCCAGCAGTGATTCCCCAGGGTCTTACGAGCAGTACTTC.

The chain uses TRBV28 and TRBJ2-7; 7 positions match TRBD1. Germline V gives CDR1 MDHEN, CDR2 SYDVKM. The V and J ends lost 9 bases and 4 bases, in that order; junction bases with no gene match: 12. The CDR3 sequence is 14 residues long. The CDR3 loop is CASSSGQDPYEQYF. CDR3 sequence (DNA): TGTGCCAGTTCTTCAGGACAGGACCCTTACGAGCAGTACTTC.

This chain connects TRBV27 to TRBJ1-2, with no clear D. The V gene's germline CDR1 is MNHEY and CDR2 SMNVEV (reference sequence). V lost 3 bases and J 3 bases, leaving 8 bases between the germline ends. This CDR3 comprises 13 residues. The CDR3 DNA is TGTGCCAGCAGTTTCGGTCTAGACTATGGCTACACCTTC. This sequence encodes CASSFGLDYGYTF.

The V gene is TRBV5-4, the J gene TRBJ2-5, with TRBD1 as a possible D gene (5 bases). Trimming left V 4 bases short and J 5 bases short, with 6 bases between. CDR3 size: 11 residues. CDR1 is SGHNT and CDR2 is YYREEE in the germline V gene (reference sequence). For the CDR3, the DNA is TGTGCCAGCAGCCCAGGGGAGACCCAGTACTTC. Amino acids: CASSPGETQYF.

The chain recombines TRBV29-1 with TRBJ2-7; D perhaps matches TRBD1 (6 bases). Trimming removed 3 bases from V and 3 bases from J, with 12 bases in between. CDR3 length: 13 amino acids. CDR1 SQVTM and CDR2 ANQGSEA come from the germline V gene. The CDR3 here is CSVEGQGYYEQYF. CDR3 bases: TGCAGCGTTGAGGGGCAGGGGTACTACGAGCAGTACTTC.

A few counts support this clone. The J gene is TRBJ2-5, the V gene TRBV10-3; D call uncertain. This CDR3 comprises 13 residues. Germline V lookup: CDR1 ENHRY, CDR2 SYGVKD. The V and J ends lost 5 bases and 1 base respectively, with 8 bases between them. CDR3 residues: CAISPPGQETQYF. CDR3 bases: TGTGCCATCAGTCCCCCGGGCCAAGAGACCCAGTACTTC.

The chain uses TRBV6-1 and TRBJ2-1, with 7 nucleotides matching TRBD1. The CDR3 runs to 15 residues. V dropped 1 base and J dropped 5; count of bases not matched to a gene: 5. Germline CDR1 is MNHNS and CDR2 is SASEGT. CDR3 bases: TGTGCCAGCAGTGAAGGCCTGGACAGGAACAATGAGCAGTTCTTC. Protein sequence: CASSEGLDRNNEQFF.

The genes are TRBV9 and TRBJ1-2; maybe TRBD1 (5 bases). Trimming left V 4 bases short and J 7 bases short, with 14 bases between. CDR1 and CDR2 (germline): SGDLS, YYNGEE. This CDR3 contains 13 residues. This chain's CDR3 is CASSIYRFGGYTF. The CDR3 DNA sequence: TGTGCCAGCAGCATCTACAGGTTCGGTGGCTACACCTTC.

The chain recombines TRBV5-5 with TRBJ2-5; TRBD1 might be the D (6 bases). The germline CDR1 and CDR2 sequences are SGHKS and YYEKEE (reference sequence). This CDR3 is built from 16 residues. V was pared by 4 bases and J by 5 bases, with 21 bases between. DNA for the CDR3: TGTGCCAGCAGCGGGGAAGGCAGGGGAGTTTCTGAGACCCAGTACTTC. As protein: CASSGEGRGVSETQYF.

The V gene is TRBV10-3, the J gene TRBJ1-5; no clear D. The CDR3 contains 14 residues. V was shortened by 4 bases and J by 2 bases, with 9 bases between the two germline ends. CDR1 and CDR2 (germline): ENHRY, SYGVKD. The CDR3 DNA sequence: TGTGCCATCAGTGTCGAGGGAGGCAATCAGCCCCAGCATTTT. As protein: CAISVEGGNQPQHF.

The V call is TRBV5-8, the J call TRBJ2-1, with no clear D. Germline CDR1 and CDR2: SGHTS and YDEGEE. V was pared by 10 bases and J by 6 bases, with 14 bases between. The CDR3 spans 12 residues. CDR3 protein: CASSPHSNEQFF. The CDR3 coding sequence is TGTGCCTCCTCCCCCCACAGCAATGAGCAGTTCTTC. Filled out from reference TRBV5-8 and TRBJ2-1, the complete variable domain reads EAGVTQSPTHLIKTRGQQATLRCSPISGHTSVYWYQQALGLGLQFLLWYDEGEERNRGNFPPRFSGRQFPNYSSELNVNALELEDSALYLCASSPHSNEQFFGPGTRLTVL.

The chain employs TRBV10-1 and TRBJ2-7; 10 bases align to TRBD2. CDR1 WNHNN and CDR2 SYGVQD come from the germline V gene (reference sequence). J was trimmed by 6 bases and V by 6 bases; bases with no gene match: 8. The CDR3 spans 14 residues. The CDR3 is CASSLLAGDSEQYF. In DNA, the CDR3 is TGCGCCAGCAGCCTTCTAGCGGGAGACTCCGAGCAGTACTTC.

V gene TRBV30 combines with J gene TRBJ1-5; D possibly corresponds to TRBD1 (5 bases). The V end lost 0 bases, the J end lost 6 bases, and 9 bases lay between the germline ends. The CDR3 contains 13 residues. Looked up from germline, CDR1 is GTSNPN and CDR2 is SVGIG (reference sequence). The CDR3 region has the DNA TGTGCCTGGAGTGTCGGAGGGGTTCAGCCCCAGCATTTT. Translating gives CAWSVGGVQPQHF.

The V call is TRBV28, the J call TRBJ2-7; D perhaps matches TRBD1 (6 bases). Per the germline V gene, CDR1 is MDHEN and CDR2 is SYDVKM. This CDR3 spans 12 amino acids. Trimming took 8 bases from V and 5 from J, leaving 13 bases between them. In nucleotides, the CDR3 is TGTGCCAGCGGAGACAGGAAGAACGAGCAGTACTTC. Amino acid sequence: CASGDRKNEQYF.

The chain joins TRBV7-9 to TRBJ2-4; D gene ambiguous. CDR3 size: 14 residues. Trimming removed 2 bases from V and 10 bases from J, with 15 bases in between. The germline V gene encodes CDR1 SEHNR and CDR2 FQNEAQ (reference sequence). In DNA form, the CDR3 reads TGTGCCAGCAGCTTATTTGGAGCAGCACCAATTCAGTACTTC. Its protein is CASSLFGAAPIQYF.

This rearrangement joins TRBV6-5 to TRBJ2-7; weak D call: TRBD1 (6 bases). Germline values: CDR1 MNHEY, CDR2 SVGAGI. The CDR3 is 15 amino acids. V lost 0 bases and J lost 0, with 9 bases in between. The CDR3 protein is CASSYSRTDSYEQYF. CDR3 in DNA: TGTGCCAGCAGTTACTCGAGGACAGACTCCTACGAGCAGTACTTC.

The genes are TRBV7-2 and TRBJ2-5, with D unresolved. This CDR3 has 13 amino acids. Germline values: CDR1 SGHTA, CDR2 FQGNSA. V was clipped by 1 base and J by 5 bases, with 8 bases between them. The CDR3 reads CASSLVPRETQYF. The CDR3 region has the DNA TGTGCCAGCAGCTTAGTGCCCCGGGAGACCCAGTACTTC. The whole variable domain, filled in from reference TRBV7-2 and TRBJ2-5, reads GAGVSQSPSNKVTEKGKDVELRCDPISGHTALYWYRQSLGQGLEFLIYFQGNSAPDKSGLPSDRFSAERTGGSVSTLTIQRTQQEDSAVYLCASSLVPRETQYFGPGTRLLVL.

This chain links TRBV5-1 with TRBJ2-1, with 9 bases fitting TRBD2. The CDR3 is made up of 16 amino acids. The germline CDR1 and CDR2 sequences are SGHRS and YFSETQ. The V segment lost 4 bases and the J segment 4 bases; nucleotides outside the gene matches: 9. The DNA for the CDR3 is TGCGCCAGCAGCGAATCGACTAGCGGACTGTACAATGAGCAGTTCTTC. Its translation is CASSESTSGLYNEQFF.

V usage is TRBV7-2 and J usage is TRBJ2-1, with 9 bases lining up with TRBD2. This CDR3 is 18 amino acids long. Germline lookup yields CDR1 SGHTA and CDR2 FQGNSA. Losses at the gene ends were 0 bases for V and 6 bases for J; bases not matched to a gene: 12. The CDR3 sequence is CASSLAKLFSGSSNEQFF. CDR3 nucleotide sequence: TGTGCCAGCAGCTTAGCGAAACTATTTAGCGGGAGTTCCAATGAGCAGTTCTTC.

CDR3 bases: TGTGCCAGCAGCTCGGGGGGAACTGAAGCTTTCTTT. Protein sequence: CASSSGGTEAFF. V and J are TRBV7-3 and TRBJ1-1; possible D gene TRBD1, 5 bases. The CDR3 is 12 residues long. V gave up 4 bases and J gave up 5 bases, with 8 bases separating them. Germline CDR1 reads SGHTA; CDR2 reads FQGTGA.

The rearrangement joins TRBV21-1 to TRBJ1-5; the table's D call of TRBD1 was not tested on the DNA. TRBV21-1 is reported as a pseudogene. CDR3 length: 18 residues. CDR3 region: CASSITGTLIYSNQPQHF. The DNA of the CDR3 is TGTGCCAGCAGCATTACAGGGACCCTTATCTATAGCAATCAGCCCCAGCATTTT.

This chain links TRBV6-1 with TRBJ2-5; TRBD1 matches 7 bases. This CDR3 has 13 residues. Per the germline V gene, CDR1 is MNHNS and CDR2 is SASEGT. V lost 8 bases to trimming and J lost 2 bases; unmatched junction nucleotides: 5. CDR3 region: CASVRDRQETQYF. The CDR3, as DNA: TGTGCCAGCGTCCGGGACAGACAAGAGACCCAGTACTTC.

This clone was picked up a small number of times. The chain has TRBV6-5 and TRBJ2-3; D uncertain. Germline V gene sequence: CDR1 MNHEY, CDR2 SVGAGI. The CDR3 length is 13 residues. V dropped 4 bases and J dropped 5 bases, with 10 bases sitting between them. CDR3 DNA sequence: TGTGCCAGCAGTTCCTTGTCGGTAGATACGCAGTATTTT. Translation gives CASSSLSVDTQYF.

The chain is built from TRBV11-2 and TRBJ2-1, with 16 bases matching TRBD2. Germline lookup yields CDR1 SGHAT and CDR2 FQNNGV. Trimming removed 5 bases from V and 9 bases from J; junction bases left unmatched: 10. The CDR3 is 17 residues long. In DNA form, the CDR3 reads TGTGCCAGCAGCCCCGGCGGGACTAGCGGGAGGGCAGCTGAGCAGTTCTTC. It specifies CASSPGGTSGRAAEQFF.